A selection of T cell receptor beta chains follows, all from one sample in a study of blood T cell repertoires in COVID-19. The method was immunoSEQ multiplex PCR; TCRdb's version includes in-frame clones alone and lacks a portion of them. Of more than 300,000 clones in the sample, 90% to 95% were seen once. Input material: PBMCs or T cells enriched from blood (not recorded which). The receptor set was obtained from a woman aged 40 to 50 who had been exposed to COVID-19. The CDR3 runs from the conserved cysteine through the conserved F or W. The D gene is left open where the match is weak. Size values are once, few and many counts, or a class for expanded clones, and some rows have none.

v_gene,abundance,j_gene,d_gene,CDR3aa,CDR3nt
TRBV5-8,-,TRBJ2-3,TRBD1,CASSLGRGSGTDTQYF,TGTGCCAGCAGCTTGGGCAGGGGGAGCGGCACAGATACGCAGTATTTT
TRBV13,-,TRBJ2-3,-,CASSLGQGRVGDTQYF,TGTGCCAGCAGCTTAGGCCAGGGCAGGGTTGGAGATACGCAGTATTTT
TRBV7-2,-,TRBJ1-1,-,CASSLIPGRVGTEAFF,TGTGCCAGCAGCTTAATCCCCGGCAGGGTTGGCACTGAAGCTTTCTTT
TRBV16,-,TRBJ1-5,-,CASRRDTNQPQHF,TGTGCCAGCAGACGGGACACTAATCAGCCCCAGCATTTT
TRBV6-5,-,TRBJ2-7,-,CASSYSTGIYEQYF,TGTGCCAGCAGTTACAGTACAGGGATCTACGAGCAGTACTTC
TRBV3-1/TRBV3-2,once,TRBJ2-5,TRBD2,CASSQDQAGVETQYF,TGTGCCAGCAGCCAAGATCAAGCGGGGGTAGAGACCCAGTACTTC
TRBV5-6,few,TRBJ1-2,-,CASSLARGPPGGYTF,TGTGCCAGCAGCTTGGCGAGAGGCCCCCCTGGAGGCTACACCTTC
TRBV7-2,once,TRBJ2-2,-,CASTLRSSNTGELFF,TGTGCCAGCACCCTCAGGTCTTCGAACACCGGGGAGCTGTTTTTT
TRBV14,-,TRBJ2-7,TRBD1,CASSQTRDRDYEQYF,TGTGCCAGCAGCCAAACCCGGGACAGGGACTACGAGCAGTACTTC
TRBV19,-,TRBJ2-4,TRBD2,CASSQGRGGPNIQYF,TGTGCCAGTAGTCAAGGTCGGGGGGGCCCAAACATTCAGTACTTC
TRBV5-1,-,TRBJ1-1,-,CASSFGGGGYTEAFF,TGCGCCAGCAGCTTCGGAGGGGGAGGGTACACTGAAGCTTTCTTT
TRBV21-1,-,TRBJ2-6,-,CASSKRKTSLGAGANVLTF,TGTGCCAGCAGCAAACGGAAGACTAGTTTGGGAGCTGGGGCCAACGTCCTGACTTTC
TRBV6-5,once,TRBJ2-7,TRBD1,CASSYESSGGPYEQYF,TGTGCCAGCAGTTACGAGTCTTCAGGGGGACCCTACGAGCAGTACTTC
TRBV30,-,TRBJ1-2,-,CAWSVFGGDANYGYTF,TGTGCCTGGAGTGTATTCGGGGGTGACGCTAACTATGGCTACACCTTC
TRBV11-3,-,TRBJ2-3,-,CASSFTLTGTSTDTQYF,TGTGCCAGCAGCTTCACCTTGACAGGAACTAGCACAGATACGCAGTATTTT
TRBV2,once,TRBJ2-7,-,CASKVSYTTEQYF,TGTGCCAGCAAAGTCAGTTACACTACCGAGCAGTACTTC
TRBV28,-,TRBJ2-1,-,CASREGVLYEQFF,TGTGCCAGCAGGGAGGGAGTATTATATGAGCAGTTCTTC
TRBV19,-,TRBJ2-1,TRBD2,CASSIRVGRGDNEQFF,TGTGCCAGTAGTATTCGGGTCGGGAGGGGGGACAATGAGCAGTTCTTC
TRBV5-1,-,TRBJ2-3,TRBD2,CASSSTGGPDTQYF,TGCGCCAGCAGCTCCACGGGGGGGCCAGATACGCAGTATTTT
TRBV3-1/TRBV3-2,-,TRBJ1-2,-,CASSQPTANYGYTF,TGTGCCAGCAGCCAACCGACAGCTAACTATGGCTACACCTTC
TRBV5-1,-,TRBJ1-6,TRBD1,CASSLATGTGENPTLHF,TGCGCCAGCAGCTTGGCCACCGGGACAGGGGAGAATCCCACCCTCCACTTT
TRBV3-1/TRBV3-2,-,TRBJ1-1,TRBD1,CASSLGQGANTEAFF,TGTGCCAGCAGCCTAGGACAGGGGGCGAACACTGAAGCTTTCTTT
TRBV20-1,-,TRBJ1-6,-,CSASAAGDNSPLHF,TGCAGTGCTAGTGCCGCAGGGGATAATTCACCCCTCCACTTT
TRBV19,-,TRBJ1-5,-,CASTGANQPQHF,TGTGCCAGTACAGGGGCTAATCAGCCCCAGCATTTT
TRBV19,-,TRBJ1-1,-,CAVGTRNTEAFF,TGTGCCGTCGGGACAAGGAACACTGAAGCTTTCTTT
TRBV19,-,TRBJ1-5,-,CASTVQWGEGQPQHF,TGTGCCAGTACCGTGCAGTGGGGTGAGGGTCAGCCCCAGCATTTT
TRBV7-8,once,TRBJ2-5,TRBD2,CASSFPQRGGEETQYF,TGTGCCAGCAGCTTCCCTCAGCGGGGGGGTGAAGAGACCCAGTACTTC
TRBV7-2,-,TRBJ2-1,-,CASSLNGGEAYNEQFF,TGTGCCAGCAGCTTGAATGGCGGGGAGGCCTACAATGAGCAGTTCTTC
TRBV10-3,-,TRBJ1-4,-,CAIKAGTNEKLFF,TGTGCCATCAAGGCAGGAACTAATGAAAAACTGTTTTTT
TRBV5-6,-,TRBJ1-1,-,CASSLAAGMNTEAFF,TGTGCCAGCAGCTTGGCGGCAGGGATGAACACTGAAGCTTTCTTT
TRBV20-1,-,TRBJ2-5,TRBD2,CSASRAAGVETQYF,TGCAGTGCTAGTCGGGCCGCGGGGGTAGAGACCCAGTACTTC
TRBV15,-,TRBJ1-4,-,CATAGSVGEKLFF,TGTGCCACCGCAGGGTCGGTAGGTGAAAAACTGTTTTTT
TRBV30,-,TRBJ1-4,TRBD1,CAWSASGQSRQPYEKLFF,TGTGCCTGGAGTGCGTCGGGACAGTCAAGACAACCTTATGAAAAACTGTTTTTT
TRBV19,-,TRBJ1-5,-,CASSATRYSNQPQHF,TGTGCCAGTAGTGCAACAAGATATAGCAATCAGCCCCAGCATTTT
TRBV6-5,-,TRBJ2-2,-,CASSINLLVAGELFF,TGTGCCAGCAGTATCAACCTACTAGTAGCCGGGGAGCTGTTTTTT
TRBV19,-,TRBJ1-2,-,CATSFLQGHYGYTF,TGTGCCACCTCTTTTCTACAGGGCCACTATGGCTACACCTTC
TRBV19,-,TRBJ1-1,-,CASRAVGGTEAFF,TGTGCCAGTAGAGCCGTCGGAGGAACTGAAGCTTTCTTT
TRBV7-3,-,TRBJ2-1,TRBD2,CASSFGTSGNNEQFF,TGTGCCAGCAGCTTTGGGACTAGCGGCAACAATGAGCAGTTCTTC
TRBV9,-,TRBJ1-2,-,CASSVGGDFSPGYGYTF,TGTGCCAGCAGCGTAGGAGGGGACTTTTCCCCTGGGTATGGCTACACCTTC
TRBV6-5,once,TRBJ1-2,-,CASSYSGQYGYTF,TGTGCCAGCAGTTACTCAGGACAGTATGGCTACACCTTC
TRBV25-1,-,TRBJ2-5,-,CASSEFKRRGQETQYF,TGTGCCAGCAGTGAATTTAAAAGACGGGGACAAGAGACCCAGTACTTC
TRBV27,-,TRBJ1-2,TRBD1,CASSFGQGDYGYTF,TGTGCCAGCAGTTTCGGACAGGGGGACTATGGCTACACCTTC